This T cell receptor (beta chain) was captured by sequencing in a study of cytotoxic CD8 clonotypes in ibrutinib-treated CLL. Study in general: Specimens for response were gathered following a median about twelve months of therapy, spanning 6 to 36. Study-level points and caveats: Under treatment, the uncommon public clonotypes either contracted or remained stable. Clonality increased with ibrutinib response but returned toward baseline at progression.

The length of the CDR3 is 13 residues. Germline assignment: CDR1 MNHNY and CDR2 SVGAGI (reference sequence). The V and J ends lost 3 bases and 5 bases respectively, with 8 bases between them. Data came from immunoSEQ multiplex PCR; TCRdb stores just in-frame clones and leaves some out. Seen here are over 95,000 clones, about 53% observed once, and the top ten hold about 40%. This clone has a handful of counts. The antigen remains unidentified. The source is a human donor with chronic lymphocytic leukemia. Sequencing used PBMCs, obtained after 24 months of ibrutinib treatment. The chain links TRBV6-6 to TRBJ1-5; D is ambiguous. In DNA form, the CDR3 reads TGTGCCAGCAGTTATTCGGGCGATCAGCCCCAGCATTTT. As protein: CASSYSGDQPQHF.